This T cell receptor (beta chain) was sequenced for a study of T cells in Graves' hyperthyroidism and ophthalmopathy. Overall study findings and caveats: Most expanded thyroid clonotypes above 0.001 recurred in blood.

Trimming removed 3 bases at V and 0 bases at J, with 14 bases between. The germline CDR1 and CDR2 sequences are SNHLY and FYNNEI. The CDR3 extends over 17 amino acids. A NOSPECS grade of at least 4, a Clinical Activity Score of at least 3 and duration under 3 months were recorded in ophthalmopathy patients. The CDR3 regions of TCR beta were amplified from RNA transcripts. A set of HTBI primers served as the primers for a first-round RT-PCR of the TCR CDR3. TCRdb passed the multiplex PCR reads through MiXCR, listing each CDR3 protein once. The repertoire holds 450,000 to 650,000 distinct CDR3 sequences, more than 15% seen once, with approximately 16% in the top ten. This clonotype has ten or more counts. Its matching antigen is unknown.

Sample: blood. This TCR derives from a woman between 18 and 29 years old with Graves' ophthalmopathy. V gene TRBV2 combines with J gene TRBJ2-2; tentatively, D is TRBD2 (5 bases). This CDR3 is CASSDSASKTNTGELFF. CDR3 sequence (DNA): TGTGCCAGCAGTGATTCGGCTAGCAAGACGAACACCGGGGAGCTGTTTTTT.